This T cell receptor beta chain was recovered during a study of blood T cell repertoires in COVID-19. Study-wide background: Donors in the United States, Italy and Spain gave samples during acute or convalescent COVID-19. PBMCs, B-cell-depleted T cells, or T cells were the source of the cDNA or gDNA that made up the material.

CDR3 length equals 14 residues. V lost 0 bases and J 3 bases, leaving 9 bases between the germline ends. The germline V gene has CDR1 SGHNT and CDR2 YYREEE (reference sequence). In the original analysis: Amplification with reference gene primers provided the estimates of nucleated cell counts. Using immunoSEQ multiplex PCR, the repertoire was profiled, and TCRdb retains in-frame clones only, with some absent. V and J calls and clone size come straight from that table; D and trimming were deduced from the DNA. The table lists over 100,000 clones, about 70% of them singletons. The chain couples TRBV5-4 to TRBJ2-5; no clear D gene. The sequence came from a woman in her 70s with acute or convalescent COVID-19. Input material: peripheral blood. As DNA, the CDR3 is TGTGCCAGCAGCTTGGATATAGCCAAAGAGACCCAGTACTTC. Protein: CASSLDIAKETQYF. Variable domain in full (rest from reference TRBV5-4 and TRBJ2-5): ETGVTQSPTHLIKTRGQQVTLRCSSQSGHNTVSWYQQALGQGPQFIFQYYREEENGRGNFPPRFSGLQFPNYSSELNVNALELDDSALYLCASSLDIAKETQYFGPGTRLLVL.